Listed here are 32 T cell receptor beta chains from one sample, sequenced in a study of CXCR3-negative and CXCR3-positive naive CD8 T cells. UMI-labeled 5' RACE yielded the TRB cDNA libraries. TCRdb re-called the 5' RACE reads and gives one entry per CDR3 protein, without DNA. The sample's table shows about 130,000 distinct CDR3 sequences. Antigens of these TCRs are unknown. The study's findings and limits: When CXCR3-positive naive cells were set against CXCR3-negative naive cells, the former had more hydrophobic TRB CDR3s.

The sequencing input was naive CXCR3+ CD8+ T cells from blood. This sample's subset: CD45RO-CCR7+CD27+CD95- naive CD8+ T cells expressing CXCR3 (TNR3+). Source of these receptors: a human donor in good health. Some clones in this sample may be carry-over from other donors' samples.

The chain combines TRBV27 with TRBJ2-1; TCRdb lists TRBD1, though no DNA is available to test this call. CDR1 is MNHEY and CDR2 is SMNVEV in the germline V gene (reference sequence). This CDR3 has 15 residues. The CDR3 sequence is CASSFRDGSYNEQFF.

The chain combines TRBV20-1 with TRBJ2-1; TCRdb names TRBD2, which stays unverified in the absence of DNA. The germline V gene has CDR1 DFQATT and CDR2 SNEGSKA (reference sequence). The CDR3 runs to 14 residues. This CDR3 reads CSARVVDQWEEQFF.

J is TRBJ2-4 and V is TRBV28; TCRdb returns TRBD2, unconfirmable since there is no DNA. This CDR3 region has 14 residues. The germline V gene has CDR1 MDHEN and CDR2 SYDVKM. CDR3 loop: CASRAKTSRNIQYF.

This rearrangement joins TRBV14 to TRBJ2-7; TCRdb's D call of TRBD1 is untestable without DNA. Germline V gene sequence: CDR1 SGHDN, CDR2 FVKESK. The CDR3 extends over 14 amino acids. The CDR3: CASSQIQGSYEQYF.

The V gene is TRBV7-9, the J gene TRBJ2-4; TCRdb names TRBD1, which stays unverified in the absence of DNA. This CDR3 is 19 amino acids long. Per the germline V gene, CDR1 is SEHNR and CDR2 is FQNEAQ (reference sequence). CDR3 in amino acids: CASSPQSTGHGLAKNIQYF.

The chain has TRBV5-1 and TRBJ2-7. The CDR3 runs to 16 residues. Germline assignment: CDR1 SGHRS and CDR2 YFSETQ. CDR3: CASSLASDTFSYEQYF.

This sequence joins TRBV7-3 and TRBJ1-1. CDR1 SGHTA and CDR2 FQGTGA come from the germline V gene. This CDR3 is built from 15 residues. Here the CDR3 reads CASSLMGGGDTEAFF.

The CDR3 region is CASSQAPSRNEQFF. The rearrangement uses TRBV3-1 and TRBJ2-1; the TRBD1 assignment by TCRdb is unverifiable without DNA. The germline gives CDR1 LGHDT, CDR2 YNNKEL (reference sequence). This CDR3 is built from 14 residues.

CDR3 sequence: CASSDPGLADTGELFF. The chain has TRBV2 and TRBJ2-2; TCRdb indicates TRBD1, and absent DNA this call remains unverified. This CDR3 spans 16 amino acids. CDR1 SNHLY and CDR2 FYNNEI come from the germline V gene.

This chain uses TRBV9 with TRBJ2-1. The CDR3 is made up of 13 amino acids. Germline V lookup: CDR1 SGDLS, CDR2 YYNGEE. The CDR3 reads CDSRGPQNDEQFF.

J is TRBJ2-1 and V is TRBV4-1; TCRdb's assignment of TRBD2 cannot be checked, as there is no DNA. In germline, CDR1 is MGHRA, CDR2 YSYEKL. This CDR3 has 14 residues. CDR3 residues: CASSPSGMGYEQFF.

The rearrangement uses TRBV20-1 and TRBJ2-1; there is no DNA to check the TCRdb D call of TRBD2. This CDR3 is 19 amino acids long. Germline-derived CDR1 and CDR2 are DFQATT and SNEGSKA (reference sequence). Here the CDR3 reads CSARAPGLAGSSSYNEQFF.

CDR3 residues: CASSLTSASSYNEQFF. The chain combines TRBV28 with TRBJ2-1; the D call from TCRdb, TRBD2, cannot be confirmed without DNA. The CDR3 extends over 16 amino acids. The germline CDR1 and CDR2 sequences are MDHEN and SYDVKM.

The chain has TRBV29-1 and TRBJ2-5; checking the TCRdb D call of TRBD2 is not possible without DNA. CDR3 length equals 15 residues. Germline loops: CDR1 SQVTM, CDR2 ANQGSEA. The CDR3 sequence: CSVEDGPGRAETQYF.

The chain recombines TRBV28 with TRBJ1-4; lacking DNA, the TRBD1 call made by TCRdb goes unchecked. The CDR3 sequence is 14 residues long. Germline V gene lookup returns CDR1 MDHEN and CDR2 SYDVKM. CDR3 sequence reads: CASRPRQTHEKLFF.

The chain links TRBV29-1 to TRBJ2-1; TCRdb lists TRBD2, though no DNA is available to test this call. Germline V gene lookup returns CDR1 SQVTM and CDR2 ANQGSEA. The CDR3 loop spans 14 amino acids. The CDR3 here is CSVGAGVHYNEQFF.

V and J are TRBV29-1 and TRBJ1-2. Germline CDR1 SQVTM, CDR2 ANQGSEA. The CDR3 is 20 residues long. This CDR3 reads CSVDDRVTWSGPAANYGYTF.

The genes are TRBV6-5 and TRBJ2-1. The CDR3 length is 17 residues. The germline V gene has CDR1 MNHEY and CDR2 SVGAGI. The CDR3 loop reads CASSYSAETTAYNEQFF.

V usage is TRBV5-1 and J usage is TRBJ2-3; with no DNA, the TCRdb D assignment of TRBD1 cannot be verified. The germline CDR1 and CDR2 sequences are SGHRS and YFSETQ. The CDR3 is 17 amino acids. This CDR3 is CASSLDGSDGHTDTHYF.

The CDR3 sequence is CASSETSGAYNEQFF. The chain has TRBV7-8 and TRBJ2-1; TCRdb outputs TRBD2, but without DNA this stays unchecked. CDR3 length: 15 amino acids. Germline assignment: CDR1 SGHVS and CDR2 FQNEAQ.

The CDR3 protein is CASRVTSAEQFF. V usage is TRBV12-3 or TRBV12-4 and J usage is TRBJ2-1; TCRdb returns TRBD2, unconfirmable since there is no DNA. CDR3 size: 12 residues.

The chain carries TRBV14 and TRBJ2-1. The CDR3 length is 13 residues. Germline V gene sequence: CDR1 SGHDN, CDR2 FVKESK. The CDR3 spells CASSQDNYNEQFF. Looking up the rest from reference TRBV14 and TRBJ2-1 gives the full variable domain: EAGVTQFPSHSVIEKGQTVTLRCDPISGHDNLYWYRRVMGKEIKFLLHFVKESKQDESGMPNNRFLAERTGGTYSTLKVQPAELEDSGVYFCASSQDNYNEQFFGPGTRLTVL.

The chain joins TRBV7-9 to TRBJ2-7. The CDR3 runs to 13 residues. Germline V gene lookup returns CDR1 SEHNR and CDR2 FQNEAQ (reference sequence). CDR3 in amino acids: CASSFMDHYEQYF.

The rearrangement joins TRBV20-1 to TRBJ2-7; TCRdb lists TRBD2, though no DNA is available to test this call. The length of the CDR3 is 16 residues. The germline V gene has CDR1 DFQATT and CDR2 SNEGSKA (reference sequence). CDR3 sequence: CSARPIGTSGTYEQYF.

The J gene is TRBJ1-1, the V gene TRBV20-1. The CDR3 loop spans 14 amino acids. Germline V gene data show CDR1 as DFQATT and CDR2 as SNEGSKA (reference sequence). CDR3 protein: CSARDLSMNTEAFF.

This chain links TRBV25-1 with TRBJ2-1; the D call of TRBD1 rests on TCRdb alone, since no DNA is present to check it. This CDR3 region has 13 residues. The germline V gene has CDR1 MGHDK and CDR2 SYGVNS. This CDR3 reads CASSELGADEQFF.

The chain combines TRBV25-1 with TRBJ1-5. The CDR3 loop spans 14 amino acids. The germline gives CDR1 MGHDK, CDR2 SYGVNS. CDR3 region: CASSEWLSNQPQHF.

The J gene is TRBJ2-5, the V gene TRBV12-3 or TRBV12-4; the D call from TCRdb, TRBD2, cannot be confirmed without DNA. This CDR3 is built from 17 residues. The CDR3: CASSPLAGESIAETQYF.

The chain links TRBV3-1 to TRBJ1-6; TCRdb gives TRBD1 as the D gene, but with no DNA this cannot be confirmed. The V gene's germline CDR1 is LGHDT and CDR2 YNNKEL (reference sequence). The CDR3 is 18 amino acids. CDR3 protein: CASSQAPDRAFYNSPLHF.

The chain combines TRBV5-1 with TRBJ2-7; TCRdb reports TRBD1, a call that lacks DNA to check it against. This CDR3 has 14 residues. CDR1 is SGHRS, CDR2 YFSETQ, per germline. CDR3 loop: CASSLVGTAYEQYF.

V usage is TRBV21-1 and J usage is TRBJ2-2; TCRdb's assignment of TRBD2 cannot be checked, as there is no DNA. TRBV21-1 is labeled a pseudogene. The CDR3 totals 19 residues. The CDR3 sequence is CASSKVQRGADPNTGELFF.

V and J are TRBV5-6 and TRBJ2-3. The germline CDR1 and CDR2 sequences are SGHDT and YYEEEE. CDR3 size: 12 residues. CDR3 in amino acids: CASSQVVDTQYF. Full variable domain (missing parts from reference TRBV5-6 and TRBJ2-3): DAGVTQSPTHLIKTRGQQVTLRCSPKSGHDTVSWYQQALGQGPQFIFQYYEEEERQRGNFPDRFSGHQFPNYSSELNVNALLLGDSALYLCASSQVVDTQYFGPGTRLTVL.